This TCR beta chain was sequenced in a study of shared clonotypes between healthy human individuals. Profiled with immunoSEQ multiplex PCR; TCRdb holds only in-frame clones, not every one. Of approximately 99,000 clones listed, roughly 70% were seen once; the top ten hold almost 25%. Looked up from germline, CDR1 is MDHEN and CDR2 is SYDVKM. CDR3 length: 14 amino acids. Trimming left V 4 bases short and J 4 bases short, with 11 bases between. This clonotype was obtained from a woman aged 25 to 39 in good health. Source material: memory CD8+ T cells sorted from blood. The subset here: CD45RO+ cells pooled with CCR7-negative TemRA cells. The V and J genes are TRBV28 and TRBJ2-1; the D gene is possibly TRBD1 (5 bases). DNA of the CDR3: TGTGCCAGCAGTTCCCTGACAGAGTACAATGAGCAGTTCTTC. It yields the protein CASSSLTEYNEQFF.